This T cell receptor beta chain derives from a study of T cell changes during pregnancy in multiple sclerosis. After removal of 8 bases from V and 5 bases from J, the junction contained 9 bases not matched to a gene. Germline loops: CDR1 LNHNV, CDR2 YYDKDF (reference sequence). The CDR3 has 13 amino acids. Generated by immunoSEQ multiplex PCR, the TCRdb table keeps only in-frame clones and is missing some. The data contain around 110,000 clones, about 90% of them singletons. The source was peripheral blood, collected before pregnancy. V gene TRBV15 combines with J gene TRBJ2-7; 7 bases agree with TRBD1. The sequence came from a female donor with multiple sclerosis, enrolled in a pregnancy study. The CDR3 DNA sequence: TGTGCCACCGCGACAGGGACATCGGACGAGCAGTACTTC. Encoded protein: CATATGTSDEQYF.